The rows below give T cell receptor beta chains drawn from one sample of a study of shared clonotypes between healthy human individuals. Sequenced by immunoSEQ multiplex PCR; TCRdb stores in-frame clones only, minus some. This table holds about 590,000 clones, just under 97% found once. Sequencing used naive CD8+ T cells sorted from blood. These receptors came from a young woman in good health. CDR3s include the opening cysteine and the closing phenylalanine or tryptophan. D genes are given only for firm matches. Size is omitted from some rows. Given values are once, few, many or a class for expanded clones.

v_gene	j_gene	d_gene	abundance	CDR3aa	CDR3nt
TRBV7-9	TRBJ1-1	-	-	CASSLGFGVWRAEAFF	TGTGCCAGCAGCTTAGGGTTTGGGGTCTGGAGGGCTGAAGCTTTCTTT
TRBV28	TRBJ2-2	-	-	CASSLLEVGELFF	TGTGCCAGCAGTCTCCTCGAGGTCGGGGAGCTGTTTTTT
TRBV6-1	TRBJ2-7	TRBD1	-	CASSAGTGFSEQYF	TGTGCCAGCAGTGCCGGGACAGGTTTCTCCGAGCAGTACTTC
TRBV6-1	TRBJ1-2	TRBD1	-	CASRDRGNGYTF	TGTGCCAGTAGGGACAGGGGGAATGGCTACACCTTC
TRBV28	TRBJ1-1	-	-	CASSLTPASEAFF	TGTGCCAGCAGCCTCACCCCCGCCAGTGAAGCTTTCTTT
TRBV9	TRBJ1-1	-	-	CASSVADLGGTEAFF	TGTGCCAGCAGCGTAGCCGACTTGGGGGGGACTGAAGCTTTCTTT
TRBV4-1	TRBJ2-1	TRBD2	-	CASSQGLAGGVEQFF	TGCGCCAGCAGCCAAGGACTAGCGGGAGGGGTTGAGCAGTTCTTC
TRBV27	TRBJ2-7	-	-	CASSIGTSTGEQYF	TGTGCCAGCAGTATCGGGACTTCGACCGGCGAGCAGTACTTC
TRBV2	TRBJ2-2	-	-	CAKELISGELFF	TGTGCCAAAGAATTAATATCCGGGGAGCTGTTTTTT
TRBV19	TRBJ2-2	TRBD2	-	CAVKGLAEDKNTGELFF	TGTGCCGTAAAAGGACTAGCGGAGGATAAGAACACCGGGGAGCTGTTTTTT
TRBV7-9	TRBJ2-7	-	-	CASSLENYEQYF	TGTGCCAGCAGCCTGGAGAACTACGAGCAGTACTTC
TRBV27	TRBJ2-7	TRBD1	-	CASSLADRGSYEQYF	TGTGCCAGCAGTTTAGCGGACAGGGGCTCCTACGAGCAGTACTTC
TRBV29-1	TRBJ1-1	-	-	CSIAGREDMNTEAFF	TGCAGCATTGCTGGCAGGGAAGACATGAACACTGAAGCTTTCTTT
TRBV27	TRBJ1-4	TRBD1	-	CASSYRGVGEKLFF	TGTGCCAGCAGTTACAGGGGGGTTGGGGAAAAACTGTTTTTT
TRBV28	TRBJ2-1	-	-	CASRKRSSYNEQFF	TGTGCCAGCAGGAAGCGCAGCTCCTACAATGAGCAGTTCTTC
TRBV27	TRBJ1-4	TRBD1	-	CASSRGTADRMGNEKLFF	TGTGCCAGCAGTCGGGGGACAGCCGATAGGATGGGGAATGAAAAACTGTTTTTT
TRBV27	TRBJ2-5	TRBD1	-	CASSWDRSQETQYF	TGTGCCAGCAGTTGGGACAGGTCCCAAGAGACCCAGTACTTC
TRBV28	TRBJ2-7	-	-	CASSHRDRASYEQYF	TGTGCCAGCAGTCACCGGGATAGGGCATCCTACGAGCAGTACTTC
TRBV2	TRBJ2-7	-	-	CASSRLENSYEQYF	TGTGCCAGCAGTAGACTAGAGAATTCCTACGAGCAGTACTTC
TRBV4-1	TRBJ2-1	TRBD2	once	CASSPRTSGRGYNEQFF	TGCGCCAGCAGCCCCCGGACTAGCGGGCGGGGCTACAATGAGCAGTTCTTC
TRBV9	TRBJ2-2	-	-	CASSGDGELFF	TGTGCCAGCAGCGGTGACGGGGAGCTGTTTTTT
TRBV19	TRBJ2-7	TRBD1	-	CASSVWDRGGEQYF	TGTGCCAGTAGTGTGTGGGACAGGGGCGGCGAGCAGTACTTC
TRBV9	TRBJ2-1	-	-	CASSDPLGNSYNEQFF	TGTGCCAGCAGCGACCCCTTAGGGAATAGTTACAATGAGCAGTTCTTC
TRBV27	TRBJ2-6	TRBD1	once	CASTLGQGASGANVLTF	TGTGCCAGCACCCTCGGACAGGGGGCCTCTGGGGCCAACGTCCTGACTTTC
TRBV10-1	TRBJ1-4	-	-	CASSEFGTHGEEKLFF	TGCGCCAGCAGTGAGTTCGGGACCCACGGAGAAGAAAAACTGTTTTTT
TRBV7-9	TRBJ2-7	-	-	CASSPFPHEQYF	TGTGCCAGCAGCCCATTCCCTCACGAGCAGTACTTC
TRBV9	TRBJ1-1	-	-	CASSVGGYTEAFF	TGTGCCAGCAGCGTAGGTGGATACACTGAAGCTTTCTTT
TRBV28	TRBJ2-7	TRBD2	-	CASSDGLARHEQYF	TGTGCCAGCAGTGACGGACTAGCAAGACACGAGCAGTACTTC
TRBV13	TRBJ2-7	-	-	CASSLLSTFWEQYF	TGTGCCAGCAGCCTACTAAGCACCTTTTGGGAGCAGTACTTC
TRBV28	TRBJ1-4	-	-	CASRLSGNEKLFF	TGTGCCAGCAGACTGTCCGGGAATGAAAAACTGTTTTTT
TRBV2	TRBJ2-2	-	-	CASSGTGTRNRVPGELFF	TGTGCCAGCAGTGGAACCGGGACTCGCAATAGAGTCCCCGGGGAGCTGTTTTTT
TRBV30	TRBJ2-7	-	-	CALGRSIYHDSYEQYF	TGTGCCTTAGGGCGGAGTATTTATCATGATTCCTACGAGCAGTACTTC
TRBV23-1	TRBJ1-2	-	-	CASSQSCGSGYTF	TGCGCCAGCAGTCAATCATGTGGGTCCGGCTACACCTTC
TRBV13	TRBJ1-1	TRBD1	-	CASSSTGSKEDTEAFF	TGTGCCAGCAGCTCGACAGGGAGTAAAGAGGACACTGAAGCTTTCTTT
TRBV25-1	TRBJ2-1	-	once	CASSPTGNERQFF	TGTGCCAGCAGCCCTACCGGCAATGAGCGGCAGTTCTTC
TRBV19	TRBJ2-5	-	-	CASSPSVLGETQYF	TGTGCCAGTAGCCCGTCGGTTTTGGGGGAGACCCAGTACTTC
TRBV11-2	TRBJ2-7	TRBD1	-	CASSAGTGGYEQYF	TGTGCCAGCAGCGCCGGGACAGGGGGCTACGAGCAGTACTTC
TRBV7-9	TRBJ2-5	TRBD2	-	CASSFPGLAGEDEETQYF	TGTGCCAGCAGCTTCCCCGGACTAGCGGGAGAAGACGAAGAGACCCAGTACTTC
TRBV5-8	TRBJ2-1	-	-	CASSPYRVYEQFF	TGTGCCAGCAGCCCCTATAGAGTGTATGAGCAGTTCTTC
TRBV10-1	TRBJ2-7	TRBD1	-	CASSEVVSGTGSDEQYF	TGCGCCAGCAGTGAGGTCGTCTCCGGGACAGGGTCTGACGAGCAGTACTTC
TRBV9	TRBJ1-1	TRBD1	-	CASSGPGQGFSGREAFF	TGTGCCAGCAGCGGACCGGGACAGGGTTTTTCGGGGCGTGAAGCTTTCTTT
TRBV28	TRBJ1-6	-	-	CASSNPSGARSPLHF	TGTGCCAGCAGTAACCCCAGTGGGGCCCGCTCACCCCTCCACTTT
TRBV28	TRBJ1-2	-	-	CASSPPTLVYGYTF	TGTGCCAGCAGTCCCCCAACCTTGGTCTATGGCTACACCTTC
TRBV9	TRBJ2-7	-	-	CASSVGDSSYEQYF	TGTGCCAGCAGCGTAGGCGACAGCTCCTACGAGCAGTACTTC
TRBV27	TRBJ2-2	TRBD2	-	CASSPGTSGTGELFF	TGTGCCAGCAGCCCCGGGACTAGCGGGACCGGGGAGCTGTTTTTT
TRBV6-1	TRBJ2-7	-	-	CASSPGQFPTYEQYF	TGTGCCAGCAGTCCCGGGCAATTCCCCACCTACGAGCAGTACTTC
TRBV5-6	TRBJ2-7	-	once	CASSSRSEQYF	TGTGCCAGCAGCTCCCGGTCCGAGCAGTACTTC